A single sample gave rise to the 32 T cell receptor beta chains below, sequenced in a study of TIL therapy for anti-PD-1-resistant metastatic lung cancer. Time point indicated: pre-treatment sample, taken before nivolumab and TIL therapy. The libraries were made with immunoSEQ v3. TCRdb's copy holds only in-frame clones and misses some; the assay was immunoSEQ multiplex PCR. The sample has about 60,000 clones; around 86% are singletons. The starting material was blood, obtained at baseline. These receptors all stem from a person aged 25-85 years with non-small cell lung cancer.

The rearrangement uses TRBV27 and TRBJ2-2, with D possibly TRBD2 on 5 matching bases. CDR3 size: 13 residues. Looked up from germline, CDR1 is MNHEY and CDR2 is SMNVEV (reference sequence). The ends were cut back, 5 bases at V and 6 bases at J, with 10 bases in the middle. DNA for the CDR3: TGTGCCAGCAGTAGAGTGGAGGCCGGGGAGCTGTTTTTT. Protein sequence: CASSRVEAGELFF.

The V call is TRBV12-5, the J call TRBJ2-2; D is unresolved. The germline V gene has CDR1 LGHNT and CDR2 FRNRAP. This CDR3 is 16 amino acids long. The ends were cut back, 3 bases at V and 4 bases at J, with 15 bases in the middle. CDR3 in amino acids: CASGFGSEPGTGELFF. CDR3 sequence (DNA): TGTGCTAGTGGTTTTGGTTCGGAGCCGGGCACCGGGGAGCTGTTTTTT.

The chain joins TRBV30 to TRBJ2-5; D is unclear. This CDR3 is 14 amino acids long. V shed 0 bases and J shed 5 bases, with 13 bases lying between them. Germline lookup yields CDR1 GTSNPN and CDR2 SVGIG (reference sequence). The DNA of the CDR3 is TGTGCCTGGAGTGTCTTAACGGTGGGGGAGACCCAGTACTTC. It translates to CAWSVLTVGETQYF. Together with reference TRBV30 and TRBJ2-5, the CDR3 gives the full variable domain: SQTIHQWPATLVQPVGSPLSLECTVEGTSNPNLYWYRQAAGRGLQLLFYSVGIGQISSEVPQNLSASRPQDRQFILSSKKLLLSDSGFYLCAWSVLTVGETQYFGPGTRLLVL.

The chain combines TRBV6-2 or TRBV6-3 with TRBJ2-3, with 9 nucleotides matching TRBD2. The CDR3 extends over 14 amino acids. Germline V gene lookup returns CDR1 MNHEY and CDR2 SVGEGT. V lost 6 bases and J lost 13; bases outside the gene matches: 14. The CDR3 DNA reads TGTGCCAGCAGCATAGCGGGGGTACTGCGGCAGAAGTATTTT. This encodes CASSIAGVLRQKYF.

The genes are TRBV6-5 and TRBJ2-7; no clear D gene. The V gene lost 7 bases and the J gene lost 0 bases, with 10 bases spanning the gap. The CDR3 is 13 residues long. Germline lookup yields CDR1 MNHEY and CDR2 SVGAGI. The CDR3 protein is CASTGSLSYEQYF. CDR3 nucleotide sequence: TGTGCCAGCACTGGGTCCCTCTCCTACGAGCAGTACTTC.

This clone was seen a few times. The chain is built from TRBV2 and TRBJ1-5; D remains unclear. This CDR3 contains 14 residues. Trimming removed 6 bases from V and 0 bases from J, with 9 bases in between. CDR1 and CDR2 from the germline V gene are SNHLY and FYNNEI. CDR3 DNA sequence: TGTGCCAGCAGAGGAGACGGTAGCAATCAGCCCCAGCATTTT. Protein: CASRGDGSNQPQHF.

This rearrangement joins TRBV5-1 to TRBJ2-7; D gene unclear. This CDR3 has 11 amino acids. Germline V gives CDR1 SGHRS, CDR2 YFSETQ. Trimming removed 8 bases from V and 1 base from J, with 7 bases in between. The CDR3 bases are TGCGCCAGATGGAATTCCTACGAGCAGTACTTC. Its translation: CARWNSYEQYF.

The CDR3 sequence: CASSLRSDSGRADTQYF. CDR3 DNA sequence: TGTGCCAGCAGCTTAAGGAGTGATAGCGGTAGGGCAGATACGCAGTATTTT. The rearrangement uses TRBV7-3 and TRBJ2-3, with TRBD2 as a possible D gene (6 bases). CDR3 size: 17 residues. Trimming removed 1 base from V and 4 bases from J, with 18 bases in between. Germline V gene sequence: CDR1 SGHTA, CDR2 FQGTGA.

This clone was counted once. The chain recombines TRBV5-1 with TRBJ2-2; a weak D match, TRBD1 (6 bases). In germline, CDR1 is SGHRS, CDR2 YFSETQ. Trimming stripped 4 bases from V and 0 bases from J, with 16 bases between. The CDR3 loop spans 17 amino acids. The CDR3 protein is CASSPGAGEPNTGELFF. CDR3 nucleotides: TGCGCCAGCAGCCCCGGAGCAGGGGAGCCGAACACCGGGGAGCTGTTTTTT.

The chain has TRBV28 and TRBJ2-3, with 11 bases lining up with TRBD2. V dropped 5 bases and J dropped 1; count of bases not matched to a gene: 8. This CDR3 is 17 amino acids long. CDR1 and CDR2 (germline): MDHEN, SYDVKM. The CDR3 loop is CASSPPGLADRTDTQYF. The CDR3, as DNA: TGTGCCAGCAGTCCCCCGGGACTAGCGGATCGCACAGATACGCAGTATTTT. Full variable domain (remainder filled in from reference TRBV28 and TRBJ2-3): DVKVTQSSRYLVKRTGEKVFLECVQDMDHENMFWYRQDPGLGLRLIYFSYDVKMKEKGDIPEGYSVSREKKERFSLILESASTNQTSMYLCASSPPGLADRTDTQYFGPGTRLTVL.

The chain recombines TRBV2 with TRBJ2-3; 9 bases are a match to TRBD2. This CDR3 spans 14 amino acids. Germline trimming cut 8 bases from V and 5 bases from J; bases unmatched to any gene: 8. Germline CDR1 and CDR2: SNHLY and FYNNEI. The CDR3 is CASLAAGGEDTQYF. The DNA for the CDR3 is TGTGCCAGCCTAGCGGCGGGAGGGGAAGATACGCAGTATTTT.

V is TRBV9 and J is TRBJ2-7, with 12 bases aligning to TRBD1. This CDR3 comprises 16 residues. The trim removed 7 bases at V and 6 bases at J, leaving 14 bases unmatched. The V gene's germline CDR1 is SGDLS and CDR2 YYNGEE. This CDR3 reads CASSPKGGQGALEQYF. CDR3 in DNA: TGTGCCAGCTCCCCTAAAGGGGGACAGGGGGCCCTCGAGCAGTACTTC.

The chain uses TRBV21-1 and TRBJ2-3; TRBD2, the table's D call, lacks a check against the DNA. TRBV21-1 is a listed pseudogene. The CDR3 contains 18 residues. CDR3 in DNA: TGTGCCAGCATGTGGGGGCTAGCGGGAGGGCGAGGCACAGATACGCAGTATTTT. It encodes CASMWGLAGGRGTDTQYF.

The chain combines TRBV6-4 with TRBJ1-3; D ambiguous. The CDR3 contains 13 residues. Trimming took 8 bases from V and 2 from J, leaving 10 bases between them. Germline loops: CDR1 MRHNA, CDR2 SNTAGT. CDR3 residues: CASFSQPGNTIYF. The CDR3 DNA reads as TGTGCCAGCTTTTCCCAGCCTGGAAACACCATATATTTT.

The chain is built from TRBV4-1 and TRBJ1-2, with TRBD1 matching 9 bases. Germline V lookup: CDR1 MGHRA, CDR2 YSYEKL. The CDR3 consists of 14 residues. After removal of 5 bases from V and 5 bases from J, the junction contained 6 bases not matched to a gene. CDR3 DNA sequence: TGCGCCAGCAGCGAAGGACAGGGGAGGTATGGCTACACCTTC. As protein: CASSEGQGRYGYTF.

The V gene is TRBV11-2, the J gene TRBJ2-7; D gene unclear. The CDR3 runs 12 residues. The V end lost 4 bases, the J end lost 4 bases, and 8 bases lay between the germline ends. Looked up from germline, CDR1 is SGHAT and CDR2 is FQNNGV. The CDR3 here is CASSSQRYEQYF. The CDR3 coding sequence is TGTGCCAGCAGCTCCCAACGATACGAGCAGTACTTC.

The rearrangement joins TRBV3-1 (or the pseudogene TRBV3-2) to TRBJ1-2; tentative D call: TRBD1 (6 bases). The length of the CDR3 is 14 residues. Trimming pared 3 bases from V and 3 bases from J, leaving 11 bases between. Germline V gene lookup returns CDR1 LGHDT and CDR2 YNNKEL (reference sequence). CDR3 bases: TGTGCCAGCAGCCAGAGACCAGGGGACTATGGCTACACCTTC. Translation gives CASSQRPGDYGYTF.

The chain carries TRBV28 and TRBJ2-7, with TRBD2 identical over 13 bases. CDR3 length: 16 amino acids. Trimming took 2 bases from V and 6 from J; bases not matched to a gene: 7. Per germline, CDR1 MDHEN and CDR2 SYDVKM. The CDR3 DNA is TGTGCCAGCAGTTTAACCGGGACTAGCGGGGCACGCGAGCAGTACTTC. Amino acids: CASSLTGTSGAREQYF.

The rearrangement joins TRBV3-1 (or the pseudogene TRBV3-2) to TRBJ2-3; 9 nucleotides agree with TRBD2. CDR3 length: 15 amino acids. Germline V gene data show CDR1 as LGHDT and CDR2 as YNNKEL (reference sequence). V lost 2 bases and J lost 4; bases outside the gene matches: 4. The CDR3 coding sequence is TGTGCCAGCAGCCAAACTAGCGGGCCTCCAGATACGCAGTATTTT. This translates into CASSQTSGPPDTQYF.

This rearrangement joins TRBV30 to TRBJ1-2; D is possibly TRBD1 (5 bases). The germline V and J ends were trimmed by 0 bases and 3 bases, with 11 bases remaining between them. In germline, CDR1 is GTSNPN, CDR2 SVGIG (reference sequence). This CDR3 has 14 amino acids. CDR3 DNA: TGTGCCTGGAGTGTAAGGGGAGCGTACTATGGCTACACCTTC. Its protein product is CAWSVRGAYYGYTF.

This chain connects TRBV10-3 to TRBJ1-5; TRBD1 matches at 9 bases. Germline lookup yields CDR1 ENHRY and CDR2 SYGVKD. V shed 1 base, J shed 3 bases, and the junction held 4 bases outside the gene matches. The CDR3 consists of 16 residues. CDR3 residues: CAISEWGQGLNQPQHF. CDR3 in DNA: TGTGCCATCAGTGAGTGGGGACAGGGTCTCAATCAGCCCCAGCATTTT.

This clone was seen only a few times. V and J are TRBV27 and TRBJ2-2, with D perhaps TRBD1 (5 bases). V was cut by 6 bases and J by 1 base, with 9 bases left in between. This CDR3 is 14 amino acids long. The germline V gene encodes CDR1 MNHEY and CDR2 SMNVEV (reference sequence). CDR3 amino acids: CASRPTGNTGELFF. In DNA, the CDR3 is TGTGCCAGCAGGCCAACAGGGAACACCGGGGAGCTGTTTTTT.

V is TRBV21-1 and J is TRBJ2-1; TRBD1, the table's D call, lacks a check against the DNA. TRBV21-1 is a documented pseudogene. The CDR3 spans 16 residues. The CDR3 region has the DNA TGTGCCAGCAGCAAAGCGCTGGCAGGGACCTACAATGAGCAGTTCTTC. This codes for CASSKALAGTYNEQFF.

The chain links TRBV2 to TRBJ1-2; 7 nucleotides agree with TRBD1. With 0 bases clipped from V and 2 bases from J, the junction kept 0 bases outside the gene matches. The CDR3 extends over 14 amino acids. The germline V gene has CDR1 SNHLY and CDR2 FYNNEI. The CDR3: CASSEARGNYGYTF. In nucleotides, the CDR3 is TGTGCCAGCAGTGAAGCCAGGGGGAACTATGGCTACACCTTC.

The chain links TRBV9 to TRBJ2-3; D gene ambiguous. The CDR3 length is 15 residues. Germline values: CDR1 SGDLS, CDR2 YYNGEE. Trimming stripped 0 bases from V and 0 bases from J, with 8 bases between. The CDR3 loop is CASSVGPQSTDTQYF. CDR3 bases: TGTGCCAGCAGCGTAGGACCACAGAGCACAGATACGCAGTATTTT.

This chain uses TRBV3-1 (or the pseudogene TRBV3-2) with TRBJ2-3; 8 positions agree with TRBD2. The CDR3 length is 16 residues. J gave up 0 bases and V 7 bases, and 9 bases lay outside the gene matches. Germline lookup yields CDR1 LGHDT and CDR2 YNNKEL (reference sequence). The CDR3 DNA reads as TGTGCCAGCACCTCGGGAGGGGGGGCGAGCACAGATACGCAGTATTTT. It is translated as CASTSGGGASTDTQYF.

The chain combines TRBV4-1 with TRBJ2-7; 7 nucleotides line up with TRBD1. CDR3 length: 16 amino acids. The V segment lost 4 bases and the J segment 5 bases; nucleotides outside the gene matches: 14. CDR1 is MGHRA and CDR2 is YSYEKL in the germline V gene. The CDR3 loop is CASSPLGRGRPNEQYF. The CDR3 bases are TGCGCCAGCAGCCCCTTAGGTAGGGGGCGGCCTAACGAGCAGTACTTC.

The V gene is TRBV2, the J gene TRBJ1-1; D perhaps matches TRBD1 (5 bases). V was pared by 3 bases and J by 5 bases, with 10 bases between. Germline V gene lookup returns CDR1 SNHLY and CDR2 FYNNEI. There are 13 residues in the CDR3. CDR3 DNA: TGTGCCAGCAGTGACAAGGGGTGGACTGAAGCTTTCTTT. This sequence encodes CASSDKGWTEAFF. Based on the CDR3 plus reference TRBV2 and TRBJ1-1, the full variable domain is EPEVTQTPSHQVTQMGQEVILRCVPISNHLYFYWYRQILGQKVEFLVSFYNNEISEKSEIFDDQFSVERPDGSNFTLKIRSTKLEDSAMYFCASSDKGWTEAFFGQGTRLTVV.

This clone has only a few counts. The V gene is TRBV4-1, the J gene TRBJ2-1, with 10 bases identical to TRBD1. The CDR3 is 18 residues long. J lost 5 bases, V lost 2 bases, and 12 bases had no gene match. Looked up from germline, CDR1 is MGHRA and CDR2 is YSYEKL. The CDR3 DNA reads TGCGCCAGCAGCCAACTCCGGTCGGGACAGGGGTTGGACAATGAGCAGTTCTTC. Translating gives CASSQLRSGQGLDNEQFF.

V is TRBV15 and J is TRBJ2-7, with D perhaps matching TRBD1 (5 bases). Trimming removed 0 bases from V and 3 bases from J, with 12 bases in between. Per the germline V gene, CDR1 is LNHNV and CDR2 is YYDKDF (reference sequence). The CDR3 extends over 15 amino acids. The CDR3 is CATSRDPQGDYEQYF. CDR3 sequence (DNA): TGTGCCACCAGCAGAGATCCTCAAGGGGACTACGAGCAGTACTTC.

The chain carries TRBV23-1 and TRBJ1-2; 11 nucleotides match TRBD1. TRBV23-1 is placed among ORFs of uncertain function. The CDR3 sequence is 21 residues long. Losses at the gene ends were 0 bases for V and 3 bases for J; bases not matched to a gene: 18. In DNA form, the CDR3 reads TGCGCCAGCAGTCAATCGGGACAGGGGGTCCCCGGAGATGGAGGGGACTATGGCTACACCTTC. The encoded protein is CASSQSGQGVPGDGGDYGYTF.

The rearrangement links TRBV9 to TRBJ1-4; D is unclear. Trimming removed 2 bases from V and 8 bases from J, with 16 bases in between. Germline CDR1 reads SGDLS; CDR2 reads YYNGEE. The CDR3 runs to 15 residues. The CDR3 coding sequence is TGTGCCAGCAGCGTCCCGTGCGGAGATAGGGAAAAACTGTTTTTT. Its translation is CASSVPCGDREKLFF. Filled out from reference TRBV9 and TRBJ1-4, the complete variable domain reads DSGVTQTPKHLITATGQRVTLRCSPRSGDLSVYWYQQSLDQGLQFLIQYYNGEERAKGNILERFSAQQFPDLHSELNLSSLELGDSALYFCASSVPCGDREKLFFGSGTQLSVL.